These 9 T cell receptor beta chains came from one sample sequenced in a study of graft-versus-host responses after intestinal transplantation. The table came from immunoSEQ multiplex PCR; TCRdb's copy has only in-frame clones and leaves some out. The sample has approximately 4,000 clones, approximately 70% seen once. Lamina propria and intraepithelial lymphocytes were released by processing graft tissue. The sample in question was ileum tissue, obtained 17 days after transplant. These receptor sequences come from a human patient who received an intestinal transplant, so some T cells may come from the graft donor.

The genes are TRBV27 and TRBJ1-1; D call uncertain. The length of the CDR3 is 14 residues. Germline CDR1 reads MNHEY; CDR2 reads SMNVEV (reference sequence). Trimming shortened V by 7 bases and J by 1 base, and 13 bases separated the two germline ends. In DNA, the CDR3 is TGTGCCAGCACCCCAGTCCCCCCGAACACTGAAGCTTTCTTT. It encodes CASTPVPPNTEAFF.

This chain joins TRBV11-1 and TRBJ2-5; D possibly corresponds to TRBD1 (7 bases). The V gene lost 0 bases and the J gene lost 2 bases, with 19 bases spanning the gap. Germline loops: CDR1 SGHAT, CDR2 FQDESV (reference sequence). The CDR3 runs 18 residues. The CDR3 nucleotides are TGTGCCAGCAGCTTAGCTCGACAGGGAGGTCTCGCGCAAGAGACCCAGTACTTC. Protein product: CASSLARQGGLAQETQYF.

The V gene is TRBV2, the J gene TRBJ1-1; D unresolved. CDR3 length: 14 amino acids. The V and J ends lost 4 bases and 5 bases respectively, with 14 bases between them. Germline-derived CDR1 and CDR2 are SNHLY and FYNNEI. CDR3: CASSGPGKRTEAFF. The CDR3 nucleotides are TGTGCCAGCAGTGGTCCGGGAAAAAGGACTGAAGCTTTCTTT.

This chain connects TRBV7-9 to TRBJ2-1, with 12 positions matching TRBD2. V gave up 4 bases and J gave up 5 bases; unmatched junction bases: 6. CDR1 and CDR2 from the germline V gene are SEHNR and FQNEAQ (reference sequence). This CDR3 spans 16 amino acids. CDR3 DNA sequence: TGTGCCAGCAGCTCGACTAGCGGGGGTGTGGACAATGAGCAGTTCTTC. Amino acids: CASSSTSGGVDNEQFF.

The chain uses TRBV7-6 and TRBJ2-1; D possibly corresponds to TRBD2 (5 bases). The CDR3 is made up of 13 amino acids. V was cut by 3 bases and J by 7 bases, with 10 bases left in between. The germline V gene has CDR1 SGHVS and CDR2 FNYEAQ. In nucleotides, the CDR3 is TGTGCCAGCAGCTTGATGAGGGTGAATGAGCAGTTCTTC. Protein sequence: CASSLMRVNEQFF.

The rearrangement links TRBV27 to TRBJ2-1, with TRBD2 matching over 15 bases. The CDR3 extends over 15 amino acids. Per the germline V gene, CDR1 is MNHEY and CDR2 is SMNVEV (reference sequence). Trimming cost V 5 bases and J 7 bases; bases outside gene matches: 3. This CDR3 reads CASSAGTSGGNEQFF. DNA for the CDR3: TGTGCCAGCAGTGCAGGGACTAGCGGGGGGAATGAGCAGTTCTTC.

This rearrangement joins TRBV2 to TRBJ2-3; 16 nucleotides agree with TRBD2. This CDR3 is 17 amino acids long. Germline CDR1 SNHLY, CDR2 FYNNEI. With V trimmed by 6 bases and J by 5 bases, 8 bases remained unmatched. CDR3 sequence: CASRPRGLAGGVDTQYF. The CDR3 DNA reads as TGTGCCAGCAGGCCGAGGGGACTAGCGGGGGGGGTAGATACGCAGTATTTT.

There are a few counts of this clone. Within the sample, other DNA sequences also encode this same CDR3. This sequence joins TRBV27 and TRBJ1-5; D is perhaps TRBD1 (5 bases). This CDR3 contains 14 residues. V lost 2 bases and J 4 bases, leaving 9 bases between the germline ends. Germline CDR1 MNHEY, CDR2 SMNVEV (reference sequence). This CDR3 is CASSLGADNQPQHF. CDR3 coding DNA: TGTGCCAGCAGTTTAGGGGCGGATAATCAGCCCCAGCATTTT.

This chain uses TRBV25-1 with TRBJ1-2; the match to TRBD1 covers 8 bases. The V gene's germline CDR1 is MGHDK and CDR2 SYGVNS. Trimming removed 1 base from V and 3 bases from J; junction bases left unmatched: 1. This CDR3 comprises 14 residues. CDR3 nucleotide sequence: TGTGCCAGCAGTGAATGGGACAGGCACTATGGCTACACCTTC. This codes for CASSEWDRHYGYTF.